Following are 22 T cell receptor beta chains from one sample sequenced in a study of T-cell reconstitution after alpha-beta-depleted transplantation in children. The library targeted TCRbeta and was prepared with unique molecular identifiers. TCRdb recomputed calls from the PCR reads with MiXCR, one row per CDR3 protein. Of 600,000 to 800,000 distinct CDR3 sequences listed, around 13% are singletons. The sequencing here drew on PBMCs, taken before TCRalphabeta/CD19-depleted stem cell transplant. The source is a girl aged 2-10 years with congenital amegakaryocytic thrombocytopenia, due to receive a stem cell transplant.

The V call is TRBV12-3 or TRBV12-4, the J call TRBJ2-2; D not resolved. The CDR3 spans 12 residues. V was trimmed by 3 bases and J by 16 bases, leaving 15 bases between them. The CDR3 DNA reads as TGTGCCAGCAGTTTCGGTAGAAATTCCCCGTTTTTT. This translates into CASSFGRNSPFF.

The rearrangement links TRBV5-1 to TRBJ1-1, with D tentatively TRBD1 (6 bases). This CDR3 has 14 residues. The V end was cut by 3 bases, the J end by 0 bases, with 9 bases between. Germline loops: CDR1 SGHRS, CDR2 YFSETQ. CDR3 residues: CASSSDRMNTEAFF. CDR3 nucleotide sequence: TGCGCCAGCAGCTCAGACAGGATGAACACTGAAGCTTTCTTT.

This clonotype was recorded many times. V is TRBV12-3 or TRBV12-4 and J is TRBJ2-1, with TRBD2 matching over 7 bases. CDR3 length: 14 residues. The ends lost 6 bases at V and 3 bases at J; junction bases unmatched: 5. This chain's CDR3 is CASSMGGHYNEQFF. Here the CDR3 DNA reads TGTGCCAGCAGCATGGGAGGGCACTACAATGAGCAGTTCTTC.

V gene TRBV14 combines with J gene TRBJ2-1; D may be TRBD2 (5 bases). Between the trimmed V and J ends, which lost 2 bases and 7 bases, there was a span of 18 bases. Germline CDR1 SGHDN, CDR2 FVKESK. This CDR3 has 16 residues. CDR3 sequence (DNA): TGTGCCAGCAGCCAATTAGTGGGGAGTCTTGGGAATGAGCAGTTCTTC. It encodes CASSQLVGSLGNEQFF. Variable domain in full (rest from reference TRBV14 and TRBJ2-1): EAGVTQFPSHSVIEKGQTVTLRCDPISGHDNLYWYRRVMGKEIKFLLHFVKESKQDESGMPNNRFLAERTGGTYSTLKVQPAELEDSGVYFCASSQLVGSLGNEQFFGPGTRLTVL.

A word on this clonotype: At one end, the junction sequence differs from germline, possibly due to a read error. The J gene is TRBJ2-7, the V gene TRBV7-9; the D gene is possibly TRBD1 (6 bases). The CDR3 contains 13 residues. Germline CDR1 SEHNR, CDR2 FQNEAQ (reference sequence). The CDR3 protein is CVSSLGRGNGRYF. DNA for the CDR3: TGTGTCAGCAGCTTAGGCAGGGGTAATGGTCGGTACTTC.

This clonotype appeared a few times. The CDR3 loop is CATSRAASQETQYF. CDR3 DNA: TGTGCCACCAGCAGAGCTGCCAGCCAAGAGACCCAGTACTTC. This chain joins TRBV15 and TRBJ2-5, with unresolved D. The V and J ends lost 1 base and 1 base respectively, with 7 bases between them. The CDR3 length is 14 residues. CDR1 and CDR2 from the germline V gene are LNHNV and YYDKDF (reference sequence).

The chain couples TRBV5-4 to TRBJ2-1; D is uncertain. V lost 1 base and J lost 6, with 5 bases in between. The CDR3 length is 12 residues. Germline assignment: CDR1 SGHNT and CDR2 YYREEE (reference sequence). The CDR3 region is CASSLTFNEQFF. The CDR3 DNA sequence: TGTGCCAGCAGCTTGACGTTCAATGAGCAGTTCTTC.

This clonotype showed up just a few times. This chain uses TRBV12-3 or TRBV12-4 with TRBJ2-5; D might be TRBD2 (6 bases). V lost 7 bases and J 4 bases, leaving 16 bases between the germline ends. The CDR3 runs to 14 residues. The CDR3 sequence is CASTSSGRGETQYF. The CDR3 DNA sequence: TGTGCCAGCACTTCCTCGGGGCGGGGAGAGACCCAGTACTTC.

Of note for this clonotype: A much larger clone lies a single base off, so this may be a read error. The chain couples TRBV27 to TRBJ1-1; D possibly corresponds to TRBD1 (6 bases). CDR3 length: 17 residues. Germline CDR1 and CDR2: MNHEY and SMNVEV (reference sequence). The DNA of the CDR3 is TGTGCCAGCAGGAGGACTTTTCAGGGGAGCATGAACACTGAAGCTTCCTTT. Its protein product is CASRRTFQGSMNTEASF.

The sample holds many counts of this clonotype. The chain uses TRBV12-3 or TRBV12-4 and TRBJ2-1; possible D gene TRBD1, 5 bases. Trimming stripped 1 base from V and 0 bases from J, with 7 bases between. The CDR3 is 15 residues long. The chain's CDR3 is CASSLGGFSYNEQFF. The CDR3 DNA reads TGTGCCAGCAGTTTAGGGGGCTTCTCCTACAATGAGCAGTTCTTC.

This clonotype occurred a few times. The V call is TRBV7-8, the J call TRBJ1-1, with D hard to call. CDR1 is SGHVS, CDR2 FQNEAQ, per germline. V was cut by 0 bases and J by 1 base, with 18 bases left in between. This CDR3 contains 18 residues. In nucleotides, the CDR3 is TGTGCCAGCAGCTTAGCGCGAGTTCGGGGAAATAGGAACACTGAAGCTTTCTTT. Protein product: CASSLARVRGNRNTEAFF. The entire variable domain, with the rest obtained from reference TRBV7-8 and TRBJ1-1, is as follows: GAGVSQSPRYKVAKRGQDVALRCDPISGHVSLFWYQQALGQGPEFLTYFQNEAQLDKSGLPSDRFFAERPEGSVSTLKIQRTQQEDSAVYLCASSLARVRGNRNTEAFFGQGTRLTVV.

The table lists this clonotype with many counts. The chain carries TRBV28 and TRBJ1-6; D gene uncertain. Germline values: CDR1 MDHEN, CDR2 SYDVKM. The CDR3 contains 13 residues. Between the trimmed V and J ends, which lost 5 bases and 9 bases, there was a span of 11 bases. This chain's CDR3 is CASSPGVRSPLHF. The CDR3 coding sequence is TGTGCCAGCAGTCCCGGCGTGCGTTCACCCCTCCACTTT.

The chain has TRBV10-3 and TRBJ2-3; 11 positions match TRBD1. The CDR3 has 15 amino acids. Trimming took 7 bases from V and 6 from J; bases not matched to a gene: 9. Germline CDR1 is ENHRY and CDR2 is SYGVKD. The CDR3 region is CAIKGPRTGGDTQYF. CDR3 in DNA: TGTGCCATCAAAGGCCCCCGGACAGGGGGCGATACGCAGTATTTT.

On this clonotype: The germline gene is not matched at one end of the junction; a read error may be the cause. The gene calls are TRBV15 and TRBJ2-1; TRBD1 agrees at 9 bases. Germline V CDR1 and CDR2: LNHNV, YYDKDF (reference sequence). The CDR3 totals 15 residues. The CDR3 region is CAARPGQGVKNEQFF. The CDR3 bases are TGTGCCGCCAGACCGGGACAGGGAGTAAAAAATGAGCAGTTCTTC.

The chain links TRBV30 to TRBJ2-7, with 12 bases fitting TRBD2. Germline lookup yields CDR1 GTSNPN and CDR2 SVGIG (reference sequence). This CDR3 region has 12 residues. The ends lost 3 bases at V and 11 bases at J; junction bases unmatched: 5. CDR3 in amino acids: CAWSSSGRAKYF. DNA for the CDR3: TGTGCCTGGAGCTCTAGCGGGAGGGCCAAGTACTTC.

This chain links TRBV20-1 with TRBJ2-1; D not certain. Trimming pared 7 bases from V and 5 bases from J, leaving 18 bases between. The CDR3 sequence is 14 residues long. Germline CDR1 is DFQATT and CDR2 is SNEGSKA (reference sequence). CDR3 amino acids: CSVMPRVYDNEQFF. The CDR3 DNA reads as TGCAGTGTTATGCCGCGCGTCTATGACAATGAGCAGTTCTTC.

This clonotype was detected a few times. The chain's CDR3 is CASSSVGTGVLAGELFF. The CDR3 nucleotides are TGCGCCAGCAGCTCGGTCGGGACAGGGGTTCTCGCCGGGGAGCTGTTTTTT. This chain connects TRBV5-1 to TRBJ2-2, with 10 nucleotides matching TRBD1. Germline lookup yields CDR1 SGHRS and CDR2 YFSETQ. CDR3 size: 17 residues. Trimming at V came to 3 bases and at J to 6 bases, leaving 11 bases not matched to a gene.

This clonotype was seen a few times. The V call is TRBV3-1, the J call TRBJ2-3; tentatively, D is TRBD1 (6 bases). Germline CDR1 is LGHDT and CDR2 is YNNKEL (reference sequence). V lost 0 bases to trimming and J lost 2 bases, with 15 bases between them. The CDR3 length is 17 residues. The CDR3 here is CASSQDRPGEPTDTQYF. CDR3 DNA: TGTGCCAGCAGCCAAGATCGGCCAGGGGAGCCCACAGATACGCAGTATTTT.

This clonotype was seen repeatedly, ten times or more. The J gene is TRBJ1-4, the V gene TRBV20-1; D is unclear. The germline V gene encodes CDR1 DFQATT and CDR2 SNEGSKA (reference sequence). The CDR3 runs 14 residues. The germline V and J ends were trimmed by 7 bases and 0 bases, with 12 bases remaining between them. The CDR3 here is CSVGRRATNEKLFF. The CDR3 DNA follows: TGCAGTGTTGGCAGGCGGGCAACTAATGAAAAACTGTTTTTT.

This clonotype was counted many times. The chain combines TRBV10-1 with TRBJ2-5, with TRBD1 matching 8 bases. Germline CDR1 is WNHNN and CDR2 is SYGVQD (reference sequence). The J segment lost 6 bases and the V segment lost 6 bases, leaving 15 bases of the junction unmatched. This CDR3 region has 16 residues. The CDR3 region has the DNA TGCGCCAGCAGACCCAAGGACAGGGAGATCGTAAAGACCCAGTACTTC. Translation: CASRPKDREIVKTQYF.

This clonotype came up a few times. The J gene is TRBJ2-7, the V gene TRBV14; possibly TRBD2 for D (6 bases). Germline CDR1 reads SGHDN; CDR2 reads FVKESK. CDR3 length equals 16 residues. Deletions cut 4 bases from V and 0 bases from J, with 16 bases between. CDR3 DNA sequence: TGTGCCAGCAGCCCAATAGCGGTCATTATCTCCTACGAGCAGTACTTC. Translation: CASSPIAVIISYEQYF.

This clonotype was detected many times. The chain is built from TRBV6-5 and TRBJ1-5, with D possibly matching TRBD1 (5 bases). The germline V gene has CDR1 MNHEY and CDR2 SVGAGI. This CDR3 comprises 15 residues. V lost 2 bases, J lost 3 bases, and 11 bases lay in between. CDR3 nucleotides: TGTGCCAGCAGTTACGGGTACGGGGCCAATCAGCCCCAGCATTTT. Its protein is CASSYGYGANQPQHF.